This T cell receptor (beta chain) was sequenced in a study of T cells in women clearing cervical HPV infection. Study findings and constraints: Controls had more TRBV6-7 (approximately 0.16%) than cases (around 0.11%).

On this clone: No antigen is known for it. The read stops 3 residues short of the end of the CDR3; the missing end is completed from the germline J gene.

Trimming stripped 6 bases from V and 0 bases from J, with 6 bases between. The CDR3 totals 13 residues. Profiling relied on immunoSEQ multiplex PCR, and the TCRdb table lists in-frame clones only, not all of them. The data show 30,000 to 45,000 clones, and the top ten clones hold 6% to 6.5%. The sample taken for sequencing was blood buffy coat. The J gene is TRBJ1-5, the V gene TRBV12-3 or TRBV12-4; D uncertain. This receptor was obtained from a woman aged 18-70 years with a cervical HPV16 infection that either progressed to CIN3+ or cleared (not recorded which). The CDR3 DNA, read in part, is TGTGCCAGCAGGGAGGGTAGCAATCAGCCC. It codes for CASREGSNQP. The CDR3, in full, reads CASREGSNQPQHF.